A single sample is the source of the 26 T cell receptor beta chains below, sequenced in a study of metastatic and nonmetastatic thyroid tumors. All patients were untreated before thyroid surgery. TCRdb reanalyzed the PCR reads via MiXCR. The sample lists over 10,000 clones, 9.5% to 13% occurring once. Sequencing was done on a sample of blood. Source of these receptors: a female donor with papillary thyroid cancer or a benign thyroid nodule (not recorded which). Some clones in this sample may be carry-over from other donors' samples.

Within the sample, this clone is medium-sized. The chain uses TRBV5-1 and TRBJ1-2, with 9 bases aligning to TRBD1. J gave up 8 bases and V 4 bases, and 12 bases lay outside the gene matches. The CDR3 runs to 15 residues. Germline values: CDR1 SGHRS, CDR2 YFSETQ. For the CDR3, the DNA is TGCGCCAGCAGCCAGGGACAGGGAACAGGAAAAGGCTACACCTTC. This sequence encodes CASSQGQGTGKGYTF.

This clone came up many times. The chain links TRBV5-1 to TRBJ1-6, with D possibly matching TRBD1 (5 bases). The V end was cut by 7 bases, the J end by 5 bases, with 10 bases between. CDR3 length: 13 amino acids. Germline V gene data show CDR1 as SGHRS and CDR2 as YFSETQ. The CDR3 DNA sequence: TGCGCCAGCCGTCCCAGGGATAATTCACCCCTCCACTTT. It is translated as CASRPRDNSPLHF. The full variable domain, its missing parts supplied by reference TRBV5-1 and TRBJ1-6, is KAGVTQTPRYLIKTRGQQVTLSCSPISGHRSVSWYQQTPGQGLQFLFEYFSETQRNKGNFPGRFSGRQFSNSRSEMNVSTLELGDSALYLCASRPRDNSPLHFGNGTRLTVT.

The chain is built from TRBV4-1 and TRBJ2-1; no reliable D call. Germline-derived CDR1 and CDR2 are MGHRA and YSYEKL. The ends were cut back, 6 bases at V and 9 bases at J, with 12 bases in the middle. The CDR3 is made up of 12 amino acids. The CDR3 nucleotides are TGCGCCAGCAGTCAGACTGGTCTTGAGCAGTTCTTC. It codes for CASSQTGLEQFF.

This clone showed up many times. This rearrangement joins TRBV7-9 to TRBJ2-7; TRBD2 matches at 10 bases. The CDR3 covers 14 residues. V was pared by 4 bases and J by 7 bases, with 7 bases of the junction left unmatched. CDR1 and CDR2 from the germline V gene are SEHNR and FQNEAQ (reference sequence). In DNA form, the CDR3 reads TGTGCCAGCAGCTCATTAGCGGGGGGTTTAGAGCAGTACTTC. The encoded protein is CASSSLAGGLEQYF.

This clone came up many times. The chain carries TRBV6-1 and TRBJ1-1; TRBD1 is a possible D gene (5 bases). CDR3 length: 12 amino acids. The germline V gene has CDR1 MNHNS and CDR2 SASEGT. V dropped 7 bases and J dropped 9 bases, with 15 bases sitting between them. The CDR3 loop is CASKTGDLKAFF. CDR3 coding DNA: TGTGCCAGCAAGACGGGGGACTTAAAAGCTTTCTTT.

In the case of this clone: One base away lies a much larger clone, so this may be a sequencing read error. This sequence joins TRBV2 and TRBJ1-1; no firm D call. From germline, CDR1 is SNHLY and CDR2 FYNNEI. The CDR3 sequence is 14 residues long. V was trimmed by 6 bases and J by 0 bases, leaving 11 bases between them. CDR3 DNA sequence: TGTGCCAGCAGCGCTTGGGAGTTGAACACTGAAGCTTTCTTT. Translated, it gives CASSAWELNTEAFF.

Many counts were recorded for this clone. The DNA for the CDR3 is TGTGCCAGCAGCGAGACAGGGGTAAAGACAGATACGCAGTATTTT. It is translated as CASSETGVKTDTQYF. The rearrangement uses TRBV9 and TRBJ2-3; 8 positions agree with TRBD1. The CDR3 runs to 15 residues. The V segment lost 3 bases and the J segment 3 bases; nucleotides outside the gene matches: 6. Looked up from germline, CDR1 is SGDLS and CDR2 is YYNGEE.

This clone was recorded at least ten times. This rearrangement joins TRBV5-1 to TRBJ2-7; the match to TRBD1 covers 9 bases. J lost 0 bases, V lost 0 bases, and 10 bases had no gene match. Looked up from germline, CDR1 is SGHRS and CDR2 is YFSETQ. The CDR3 is 18 residues long. In DNA form, the CDR3 reads TGCGCCAGCAGCTTGGGAATTGGAGGACAGGGGAACTCCTACGAGCAGTACTTC. The encoded protein is CASSLGIGGQGNSYEQYF.

This clone was seen many times. This rearrangement joins TRBV30 to TRBJ1-6, with D uncertain. The CDR3 consists of 13 residues. Between the trimmed V and J ends, which lost 0 bases and 7 bases, there was a span of 7 bases. The germline gives CDR1 GTSNPN, CDR2 SVGIG (reference sequence). The CDR3, as DNA: TGTGCCTGGAGTGTGAAGGGAAATTCACCCCTCCACTTT. Protein: CAWSVKGNSPLHF.

This clone has a count of ten or more. The CDR3 loop reads CASRTSGAQGYGYTF. CDR3 coding DNA: TGCGCCAGCAGGACCTCGGGGGCGCAGGGCTATGGCTACACCTTC. The V call is TRBV5-1, the J call TRBJ1-2; D is perhaps TRBD1 (6 bases). The CDR3 sequence is 15 residues long. Germline V gives CDR1 SGHRS, CDR2 YFSETQ. V lost 5 bases and J 4 bases, leaving 18 bases between the germline ends.

This clone showed up just a few times. The chain combines TRBV28 with TRBJ2-3, with D perhaps TRBD2 (7 bases). Germline CDR1 and CDR2: MDHEN and SYDVKM. This CDR3 comprises 16 residues. Trimming removed 8 bases from V and 1 base from J, with 19 bases in between. CDR3 DNA: TGTGCCAGCGAAGGGGGGACTATCGGATGCACAGATACGCAGTATTTT. It codes for CASEGGTIGCTDTQYF.

This clone is labeled large. The V and J genes are TRBV2 and TRBJ2-6; unclear D gene. V was trimmed by 3 bases and J by 4 bases, leaving 7 bases between them. The length of the CDR3 is 14 residues. Germline V CDR1 and CDR2: SNHLY, FYNNEI. The CDR3: CASSEPPGANVLTF. The CDR3, as DNA: TGTGCCAGCAGTGAGCCCCCCGGGGCCAACGTCCTGACTTTC. Variable domain in full (rest from reference TRBV2 and TRBJ2-6): EPEVTQTPSHQVTQMGQEVILRCVPISNHLYFYWYRQILGQKVEFLVSFYNNEISEKSEIFDDQFSVERPDGSNFTLKIRSTKLEDSAMYFCASSEPPGANVLTFGAGSRLTVL.

This clone has ten or more counts. The chain has TRBV15 and TRBJ1-3; a possible D gene is TRBD1 (6 bases). The ends were cut back, 2 bases at V and 2 bases at J, with 10 bases in the middle. Germline V gene sequence: CDR1 LNHNV, CDR2 YYDKDF (reference sequence). The CDR3 spans 15 residues. The chain's CDR3 is CATSRSRTAGNTIYF. For the CDR3, the DNA is TGTGCCACCAGCAGATCCCGGACAGCTGGAAACACCATATATTTT. Looking up the rest from reference TRBV15 and TRBJ1-3 gives the full variable domain: DAMVIQNPRYQVTQFGKPVTLSCSQTLNHNVMYWYQQKSSQAPKLLFHYYDKDFNNEADTPDNFQSRRPNTSFCFLDIRSPGLGDTAMYLCATSRSRTAGNTIYFGEGSWLTVV.

This clone occurred many times. Here the CDR3 omits its conserved ending phenylalanine or tryptophan, so a read error is the likely source. The chain is built from TRBV12-3 or TRBV12-4 and TRBJ2-7; possibly TRBD2 for D (5 bases). The CDR3 covers 14 residues. Deletions cut 6 bases from V and 4 bases from J, with 16 bases between. The chain's CDR3 is CASSSIDEGYEQYS. The CDR3, as DNA: TGTGCCAGCAGCTCCATTGACGAGGGTTACGAGCAGTACTCC.

This clone was observed many times. The V and J genes are TRBV7-3 and TRBJ2-5, with TRBD1 matching over 7 bases. This CDR3 has 16 residues. V gave up 0 bases and J gave up 2 bases; unmatched junction bases: 6. Germline loops: CDR1 SGHTA, CDR2 FQGTGA. This CDR3 reads CASSLTGGRAQETQYF. CDR3 nucleotides: TGTGCCAGCAGCTTAACAGGGGGCCGAGCGCAAGAGACCCAGTACTTC.

This clone was seen at least ten times. The chain combines TRBV30 with TRBJ1-4; a weak D match, TRBD1 (6 bases). The CDR3 totals 13 residues. Germline assignment: CDR1 GTSNPN and CDR2 SVGIG (reference sequence). V lost 4 bases and J 7 bases, leaving 13 bases between the germline ends. CDR3 bases: TGTGCCTGGACAACAGGGACAAGTGAAAAACTGTTTTTT. Its protein is CAWTTGTSEKLFF. Complete variable domain (other parts from reference TRBV30 and TRBJ1-4): SQTIHQWPATLVQPVGSPLSLECTVEGTSNPNLYWYRQAAGRGLQLLFYSVGIGQISSEVPQNLSASRPQDRQFILSSKKLLLSDSGFYLCAWTTGTSEKLFFGSGTQLSVL.

The chain has TRBV6-2 or TRBV6-3 and TRBJ2-2; the D gene is possibly TRBD1 (6 bases). CDR3 length equals 14 residues. Germline V CDR1 and CDR2: MNHEY, SVGEGT. V was trimmed by 11 bases and J by 0 bases, leaving 13 bases between them. CDR3 DNA: TGTGCCGGAAAGGGACAAGCGAACACCGGGGAGCTGTTTTTT. Its translation is CAGKGQANTGELFF.

This clone was picked up many times. V gene TRBV10-1 combines with J gene TRBJ1-2; 8 bases agree with TRBD1. V gave up 6 bases and J gave up 2 bases; unmatched junction bases: 5. Per the germline V gene, CDR1 is WNHNN and CDR2 is SYGVQD (reference sequence). This CDR3 contains 14 residues. The CDR3 nucleotides are TGCGCCAGCAGGCATGGACAGGGAAACTATGGCTACACCTTC. This translates into CASRHGQGNYGYTF.

Worth noting for this clone: A much larger clone sits a single nucleotide away, making a read error possible. Other DNA sequences in this sample translate to the same CDR3. The chain links TRBV18 to TRBJ2-3; D possibly corresponds to TRBD1 (5 bases). CDR3 length: 15 residues. V lost 3 bases and J 6 bases, leaving 16 bases between the germline ends. Germline CDR1 and CDR2: KGHSH and LQKENI. In DNA form, the CDR3 reads TGTGCCAGCTCACCGCAGGGCCGCCCAAGCGATACGCAGTATTTT. It codes for CASSPQGRPSDTQYF. Complete variable domain (other parts from reference TRBV18 and TRBJ2-3): NAGVMQNPRHLVRRRGQEARLRCSPMKGHSHVYWYRQLPEEGLKFMVYLQKENIIDESGMPKERFSAEFPKEGPSILRIQQVVRGDSAAYFCASSPQGRPSDTQYFGPGTRLTVL.

There are many counts of this clone. The rearrangement uses TRBV20-1 and TRBJ1-1; D is ambiguous. V gave up 1 base and J gave up 5 bases, with 11 bases separating them. CDR1 DFQATT and CDR2 SNEGSKA come from the germline V gene (reference sequence). The CDR3 spans 13 residues. The CDR3 spells CSARGRLRTEAFF. Here the CDR3 DNA reads TGCAGTGCTAGAGGCCGCCTTAGGACTGAAGCTTTCTTT.

This clone appeared a few times. The chain joins TRBV19 to TRBJ1-5; D not resolved. This CDR3 is built from 14 residues. The germline gives CDR1 LNHDA, CDR2 SQIVND (reference sequence). The DNA of the CDR3 is TGTGTCACAACGGGCAGTATACGCAATCAGCCCCAGCATTTT. This sequence encodes CVTTGSIRNQPQHF.

At least ten counts were recorded for this clone. This chain links TRBV11-2 with TRBJ2-7, with D possibly matching TRBD1 (5 bases). V was shortened by 3 bases and J by 1 base, with 10 bases between the two germline ends. CDR1 and CDR2 from the germline V gene are SGHAT and FQNNGV. There are 14 residues in the CDR3. The CDR3 nucleotides are TGTGCCAGCAGCTTGGACACCCAGTCCTACGAGCAGTACTTC. This encodes CASSLDTQSYEQYF.

Judged by abundance, this clone is medium-sized. The J gene is TRBJ2-7, the V gene TRBV28, with D perhaps TRBD2 (6 bases). The CDR3 has 13 residues. The germline gives CDR1 MDHEN, CDR2 SYDVKM. Trimming removed 11 bases at V and 6 bases at J, with 20 bases between. The CDR3 is CAARGDSGGEQYF. DNA for the CDR3: TGTGCCGCGAGGGGAGACTCCGGGGGCGAGCAGTACTTC. Looking up the rest from reference TRBV28 and TRBJ2-7 gives the full variable domain: DVKVTQSSRYLVKRTGEKVFLECVQDMDHENMFWYRQDPGLGLRLIYFSYDVKMKEKGDIPEGYSVSREKKERFSLILESASTNQTSMYLCAARGDSGGEQYFGPGTRLTVT.

This clone was seen at least ten times. This chain joins TRBV30 and TRBJ1-1; 11 positions agree with TRBD1. Germline CDR1 reads GTSNPN; CDR2 reads SVGIG (reference sequence). The V segment lost 5 bases and the J segment 4 bases; nucleotides outside the gene matches: 0. CDR3 length: 12 residues. CDR3 in DNA: TGTGCCTGGGGGACAGGGGGCACTGAAGCTTTCTTT. It encodes CAWGTGGTEAFF. The variable domain in full, with the rest retrieved from reference TRBV30 and TRBJ1-1, is SQTIHQWPATLVQPVGSPLSLECTVEGTSNPNLYWYRQAAGRGLQLLFYSVGIGQISSEVPQNLSASRPQDRQFILSSKKLLLSDSGFYLCAWGTGGTEAFFGQGTRLTVV.

This clone was counted many times. This chain connects TRBV2 to TRBJ1-5; the D gene is possibly TRBD1 (5 bases). Germline V CDR1 and CDR2: SNHLY, FYNNEI. Trimming cost V 6 bases and J 0 bases, with 12 bases left between them. The CDR3 has 15 residues. The CDR3 DNA sequence: TGTGCCAGCAGACTGGGGACGGCTAGCAATCAGCCCCAGCATTTT. Residues: CASRLGTASNQPQHF.

This clone was picked up many times. V and J are TRBV7-2 and TRBJ1-5; D gene unclear. Germline loops: CDR1 SGHTA, CDR2 FQGNSA. V lost 1 base, J lost 3 bases, and 10 bases lay in between. The CDR3 runs 15 residues. CDR3 residues: CASSLDGDLNQPQHF. Written as DNA, the CDR3 is TGTGCCAGCAGCTTAGACGGGGATCTCAATCAGCCCCAGCATTTT.